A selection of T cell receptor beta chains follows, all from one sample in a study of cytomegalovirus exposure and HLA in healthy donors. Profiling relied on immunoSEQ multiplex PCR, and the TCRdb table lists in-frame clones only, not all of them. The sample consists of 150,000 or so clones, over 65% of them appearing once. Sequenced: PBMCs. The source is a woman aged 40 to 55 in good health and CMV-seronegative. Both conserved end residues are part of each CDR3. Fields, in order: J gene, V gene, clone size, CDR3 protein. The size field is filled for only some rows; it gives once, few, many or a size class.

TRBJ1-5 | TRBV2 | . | CASTTAGTGNQPQHF
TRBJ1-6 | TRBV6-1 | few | CASGLTGNYNSPLHF
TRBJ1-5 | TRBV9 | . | CASSEQGNQPQHF
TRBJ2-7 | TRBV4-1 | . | CASSQQGGSYEQYF
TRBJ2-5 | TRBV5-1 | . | CASSLVQGQEAQYF
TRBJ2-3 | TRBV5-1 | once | CASTWGGGTDTQYF
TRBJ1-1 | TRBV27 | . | CASSKQTGGSKAFF
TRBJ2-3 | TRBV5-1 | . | CASSSSSGGGLNTDTQYF
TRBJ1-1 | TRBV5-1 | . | CASGPASAEVTEAFF
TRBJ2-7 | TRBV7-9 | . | CASSLSYRKSYEQYF
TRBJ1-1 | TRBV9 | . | CASSDIREEVTEAFF
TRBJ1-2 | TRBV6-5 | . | CASSSQHRGWGGYTF
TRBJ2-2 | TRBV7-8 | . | CASSLGQGHGELFF
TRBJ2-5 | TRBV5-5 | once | CASSLSIETQYF
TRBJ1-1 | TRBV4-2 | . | CASSQVGENTEAFF
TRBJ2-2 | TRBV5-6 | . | CASSLLGGQPSNTGELFF
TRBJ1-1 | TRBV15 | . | CATSGQGYTEAFF
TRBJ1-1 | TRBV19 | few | CASSFGNLNTEAFF
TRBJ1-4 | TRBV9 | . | CASSVGRGATNEKLFF
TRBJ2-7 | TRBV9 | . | CASSAGTGDYEQYF
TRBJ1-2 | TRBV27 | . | CASSLGGRGGAFSHGYTF
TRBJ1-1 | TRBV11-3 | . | CASSDRVNTEAFF
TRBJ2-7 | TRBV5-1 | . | CASSSDRGGYEQYF
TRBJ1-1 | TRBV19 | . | CASRDMNTEAFF
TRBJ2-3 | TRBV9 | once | CASSVGITVPLTQYF
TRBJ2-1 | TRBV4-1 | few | CASSQRDNEQFF
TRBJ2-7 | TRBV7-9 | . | CSSSLVRAEQYF
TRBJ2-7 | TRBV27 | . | CASSLSSSWAYEQYF
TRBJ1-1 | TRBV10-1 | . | CASSQGLGTEAFF
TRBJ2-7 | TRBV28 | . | CASSLGLAGTYEQYF
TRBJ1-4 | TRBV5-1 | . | CASSVLATNEKLFF
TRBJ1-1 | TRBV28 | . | CASSLRVNTEAFF
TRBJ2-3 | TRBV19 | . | CASSPYSGGPRDTQYF
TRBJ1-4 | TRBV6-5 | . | CASSYLGQSTEKLFF
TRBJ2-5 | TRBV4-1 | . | CASKKSPEGETQYF
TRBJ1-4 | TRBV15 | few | CATSRGRRENEKLFF
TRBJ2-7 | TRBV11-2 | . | CASSLGLARTYEQYF
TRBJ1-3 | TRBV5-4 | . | CASSPGRGNTIYF
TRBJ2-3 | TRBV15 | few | CATSGGQRGGPDTQYF
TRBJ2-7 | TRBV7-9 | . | CSSTVTAASYEQYF
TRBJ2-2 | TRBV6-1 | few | CASSEWTGGSGELFF
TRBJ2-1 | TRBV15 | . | CATSRPTGVLYNEQFF
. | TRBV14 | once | CASSRGGAPAYEQYF
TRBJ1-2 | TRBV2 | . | CASQSGGVRNYGYTF
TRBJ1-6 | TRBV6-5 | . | CASSENLGRTLHF
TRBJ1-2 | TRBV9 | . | CASRSPGQGSYGYTF
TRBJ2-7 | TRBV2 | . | CASVQEGGSYEQYF
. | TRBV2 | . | CASSPLPYYEQYF
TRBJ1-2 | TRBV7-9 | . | CASNSGRGDYGYTF
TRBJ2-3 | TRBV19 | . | CASRAGQITDTQYF